Sequencing of this TCR beta chain was carried out in a study of glioma-infiltrating T cells after dendritic cell vaccination. Amplification used 60 V beta primers and 13 J beta primers. This table comes from immunoSEQ multiplex PCR, and its TCRdb copy is limited to in-frame clones, with some not included. The data show roughly 51,000 clones, with less than 90% seen just once and around 10% held by the top ten. The CDR3 length is 15 residues. After removal of 7 bases from V and 4 bases from J, the junction contained 8 bases not matched to a gene. CDR1 and CDR2 from the germline V gene are SGHRS and YFSETQ.

Sequenced material: blood, taken before dendritic cell vaccination. The clonotype comes from a human donor with glioblastoma. The chain is built from TRBV5-1 and TRBJ1-1; 12 positions agree with TRBD1. This CDR3 is CASRDRGQGGTEAFF. CDR3 coding DNA: TGCGCCAGCCGGGACAGGGGGCAGGGAGGCACTGAAGCTTTCTTT.